This passage covers 9 T cell receptor beta chains from one sample sequenced in a study of cytomegalovirus exposure and HLA in healthy donors. The PCR ran on 60 Vbeta and 13 Jbeta primers. Profiled with immunoSEQ multiplex PCR; TCRdb holds only in-frame clones, not every one. This sample's table has roughly 80,000 clones. Source material: PBMCs. The receptors derive from a woman aged 25 to 39 in good health and CMV-seronegative.

The chain couples TRBV19 to TRBJ2-7, with 10 nucleotides matching TRBD2. CDR3 size: 14 residues. V lost 6 bases, J lost 7 bases, and 9 bases stayed unmatched. Germline-derived CDR1 and CDR2 are LNHDA and SQIVND (reference sequence). The CDR3 nucleotides are TGTGCCAGTAGGGTCAGCGGGGGGGCGAGAGAGCAGTACTTC. Its protein product is CASRVSGGAREQYF.

The genes are TRBV25-1 and TRBJ1-4; a possible D gene is TRBD1 (6 bases). The V gene lost 2 bases and the J gene lost 7 bases, with 8 bases spanning the gap. This CDR3 has 13 amino acids. Germline V gene lookup returns CDR1 MGHDK and CDR2 SYGVNS. The CDR3 here is CASSERGFEKLFF. Here the CDR3 DNA reads TGTGCCAGCAGTGAAAGGGGGTTTGAAAAACTGTTTTTT.

The chain joins TRBV30 to TRBJ1-2; TRBD1 might be the D (6 bases). In germline, CDR1 is GTSNPN, CDR2 SVGIG (reference sequence). The CDR3 totals 14 residues. V lost 2 bases to trimming and J lost 7 bases, with 17 bases between them. CDR3 DNA sequence: TGTGCCTGGAGTACGACAGGAGGGAGGGTTGGCTACACCTTC. Translating it yields CAWSTTGGRVGYTF.

This chain connects TRBV19 to TRBJ1-2; TRBD1 might be the D (6 bases). Deletions cut 5 bases from V and 8 bases from J, with 15 bases between. The length of the CDR3 is 13 residues. Germline lookup yields CDR1 LNHDA and CDR2 SQIVND (reference sequence). The CDR3 region has the DNA TGTGCCAGTAGTCCGACAGGATATAACGGCTACACCTTC. As protein: CASSPTGYNGYTF.

V is TRBV27 and J is TRBJ1-2; D is possibly TRBD1 (6 bases). CDR1 MNHEY and CDR2 SMNVEV come from the germline V gene (reference sequence). The CDR3 has 16 amino acids. The V end was cut by 5 bases, the J end by 0 bases, with 16 bases between. This chain's CDR3 is CASSPVGGSANYGYTF. CDR3 nucleotide sequence: TGTGCCAGCAGTCCCGTAGGGGGATCGGCTAACTATGGCTACACCTTC.

Regarding this clone: One end of the junction fails to match germline, which may point to a read error. The V and J genes are TRBV19 and TRBJ1-1; no clear D gene. The germline CDR1 and CDR2 sequences are LNHDA and SQIVND (reference sequence). The CDR3 is 14 amino acids. CDR3 coding DNA: TGTGCCAGTAATATAGGTCTCGGGAACACTGAAGCTTTCTTT. Translating gives CASNIGLGNTEAFF.

The V and J genes are TRBV5-4 and TRBJ1-1, with 8 nucleotides matching TRBD1. The germline gives CDR1 SGHNT, CDR2 YYREEE (reference sequence). Losses at the gene ends were 2 bases for V and 3 bases for J; bases not matched to a gene: 3. The CDR3 is made up of 14 amino acids. The CDR3, as DNA: TGTGCCAGCAGCTTTTTGGACAGGGACACTGAAGCTTTCTTT. Its protein is CASSFLDRDTEAFF. Looking up the rest from reference TRBV5-4 and TRBJ1-1 gives the full variable domain: ETGVTQSPTHLIKTRGQQVTLRCSSQSGHNTVSWYQQALGQGPQFIFQYYREEENGRGNFPPRFSGLQFPNYSSELNVNALELDDSALYLCASSFLDRDTEAFFGQGTRLTVV.

The rearrangement links TRBV6-1 to TRBJ2-3, with D possibly being TRBD2 (7 bases). Germline V CDR1 and CDR2: MNHNS, SASEGT. Trimming took off 6 bases at V and 0 bases at J, with 10 bases between the two ends. CDR3 size: 14 residues. The CDR3 nucleotides read TGTGCCAGCAGGAGGGGGGGGAGCACAGATACGCAGTATTTT. It translates to CASRRGGSTDTQYF.

This rearrangement joins TRBV19 to TRBJ2-3, with D possibly being TRBD2 (5 bases). CDR1 is LNHDA, CDR2 SQIVND, per germline (reference sequence). Trimming took 5 bases from V and 0 from J, leaving 18 bases between them. The CDR3 runs 17 residues. The DNA for the CDR3 is TGTGCCAGTAGTTACAACGTAGCGAGGTCTAGCACAGATACGCAGTATTTT. This translates into CASSYNVARSSTDTQYF.